Reported below is one TCR beta chain. This record belongs to a study of blood T cell repertoires in COVID-19. Study at large: From T cells, B-cell-depleted T cells, or PBMCs came the material, which was cDNA or gDNA.

Sequencing used immunoSEQ multiplex PCR; TCRdb keeps in-frame clones, though not all of them. The sample records hundreds of thousands of clones, 85% to 90% being singletons. CDR3 length: 17 amino acids. V dropped 4 bases and J dropped 11; count of bases not matched to a gene: 15. The germline V gene encodes CDR1 SGHTA and CDR2 FQGNSA. The sequence was collected from a man aged 65 to 79 with acute or convalescent COVID-19. This chain connects TRBV7-2 to TRBJ1-6; 9 bases match TRBD1. Sequenced material: peripheral blood. CDR3 region: CASSWGPGQGTRTPLHF. The CDR3 nucleotides read TGTGCCAGCAGCTGGGGGCCGGGACAGGGTACGAGGACACCCCTCCACTTT.